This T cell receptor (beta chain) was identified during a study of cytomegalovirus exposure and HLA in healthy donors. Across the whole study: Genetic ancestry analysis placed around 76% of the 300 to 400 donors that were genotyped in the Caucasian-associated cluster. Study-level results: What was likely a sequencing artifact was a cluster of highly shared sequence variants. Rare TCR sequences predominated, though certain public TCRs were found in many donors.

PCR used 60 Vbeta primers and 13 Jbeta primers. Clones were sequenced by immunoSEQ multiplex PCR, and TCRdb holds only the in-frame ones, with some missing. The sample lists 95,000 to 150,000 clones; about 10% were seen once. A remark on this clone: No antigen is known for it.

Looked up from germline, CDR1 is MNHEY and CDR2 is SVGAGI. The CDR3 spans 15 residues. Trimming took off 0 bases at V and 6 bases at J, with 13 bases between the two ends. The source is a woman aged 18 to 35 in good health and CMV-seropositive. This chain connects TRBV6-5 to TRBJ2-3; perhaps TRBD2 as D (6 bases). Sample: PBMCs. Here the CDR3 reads CASSYSTGSIDTQYF. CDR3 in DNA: TGTGCCAGCAGTTACTCGACCGGGAGTATCGATACGCAGTATTTT.